Listed below are T cell receptor beta chains from one sample, sequenced in a study of T cells after posttransplantation cyclophosphamide. Clones were sequenced by immunoSEQ multiplex PCR, and TCRdb holds only the in-frame ones, with some missing. The profile shows some 43,000 clones, less than 95% of them singletons. The sequences come from PBMCs, collected about 64 days after allogeneic stem cell transplant with posttransplant cyclophosphamide. These receptors came from a male patient aged 55 to 70 who received an allogeneic stem cell transplant from a related donor and was CMV-positive. Some T cells may be transferred from the graft donor. CDR3s include the opening cysteine and the closing phenylalanine or tryptophan.

j_gene,v_gene,CDR3aa
TRBJ1-4,TRBV4-1,CASSQDGRSGEKLFF
-,TRBV10-2,CASSQDIGTGVYEQYF
TRBJ1-1,TRBV11-2,CASRTTSSLSKAFF
TRBJ1-1,TRBV5-1,CASSLAALNTEAFF
-,TRBV18,CASSPPDRPYEQYF
TRBJ1-3,TRBV7-9,CASSPGTGRSLNTIYF
TRBJ2-5,TRBV5-1,CASSLSAGRETQYF
TRBJ2-6,TRBV5-1,CASSTTGYRSGANVLTF
TRBJ2-1,TRBV6-5,CASSLRGGVVNEQFF
TRBJ2-4,TRBV9,CASSVRNTGGVKNIQYF
TRBJ2-5,TRBV2,CASSVGGLAGGRETQYF